This T cell receptor (beta chain) is drawn from a study of identical twins. Study results and caveats: The authors noted that invariant MAIT and iNKT cells could partly confound zero-insertion analyses.

With no exceptions, donors were healthy Caucasians. This clonotype appeared a few times. Its antigen remains unknown. TCRdb reanalysed the 5' RACE reads using MiXCR and keeps one entry per CDR3 protein. The sample has under 500,000 distinct CDR3 sequences; roughly an eighth are singletons. The same sample was also studied in work on yellow fever vaccine responses in identical twins. That paper notes: Twin vaccine T cell responses reportedly seemed partly convergent, partly personalized.

Sequencing was done on a sample of CD4+ T cells sorted from blood. The TCR originated in a woman between 18 and 29 years old in good health.

Here the CDR3 reads CASSYPLSERSYNEQFF. CDR3 bases: TGTGCCAGCAGTTACCCCCTCTCGGAAAGATCCTACAATGAGCAGTTCTTC. The V and J genes are TRBV6-2 or TRBV6-3 and TRBJ2-1; no definite D call. V gave up 2 bases and J gave up 1 base, with 15 bases separating them. The CDR3 consists of 17 residues. Germline V gene lookup returns CDR1 MNHEY and CDR2 SVGEGT.